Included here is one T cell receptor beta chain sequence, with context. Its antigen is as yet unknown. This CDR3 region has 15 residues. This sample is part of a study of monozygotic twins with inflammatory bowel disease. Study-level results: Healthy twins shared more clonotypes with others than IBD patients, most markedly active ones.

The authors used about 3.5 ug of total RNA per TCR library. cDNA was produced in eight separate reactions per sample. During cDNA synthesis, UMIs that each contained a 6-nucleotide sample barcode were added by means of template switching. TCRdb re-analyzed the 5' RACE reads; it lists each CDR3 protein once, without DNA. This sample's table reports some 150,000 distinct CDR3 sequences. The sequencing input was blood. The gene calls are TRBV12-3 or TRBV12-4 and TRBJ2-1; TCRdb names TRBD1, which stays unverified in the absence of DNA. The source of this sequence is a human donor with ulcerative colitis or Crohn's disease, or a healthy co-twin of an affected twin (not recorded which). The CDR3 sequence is CASRRTGGLTNEQFF.